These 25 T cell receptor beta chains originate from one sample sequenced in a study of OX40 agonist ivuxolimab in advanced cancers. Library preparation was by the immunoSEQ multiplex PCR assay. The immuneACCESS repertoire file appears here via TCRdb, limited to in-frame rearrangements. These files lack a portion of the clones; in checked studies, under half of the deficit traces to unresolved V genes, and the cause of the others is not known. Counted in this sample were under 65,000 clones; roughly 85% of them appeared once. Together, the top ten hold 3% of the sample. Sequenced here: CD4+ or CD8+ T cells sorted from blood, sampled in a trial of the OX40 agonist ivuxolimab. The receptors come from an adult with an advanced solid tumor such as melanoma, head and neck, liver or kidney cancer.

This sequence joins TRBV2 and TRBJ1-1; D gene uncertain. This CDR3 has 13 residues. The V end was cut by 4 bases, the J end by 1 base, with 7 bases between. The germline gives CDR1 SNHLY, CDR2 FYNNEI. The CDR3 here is CASSGSGNTEAFF. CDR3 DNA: TGTGCCAGCAGTGGATCAGGGAACACTGAAGCTTTCTTT. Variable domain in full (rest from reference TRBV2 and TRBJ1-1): EPEVTQTPSHQVTQMGQEVILRCVPISNHLYFYWYRQILGQKVEFLVSFYNNEISEKSEIFDDQFSVERPDGSNFTLKIRSTKLEDSAMYFCASSGSGNTEAFFGQGTRLTVV.

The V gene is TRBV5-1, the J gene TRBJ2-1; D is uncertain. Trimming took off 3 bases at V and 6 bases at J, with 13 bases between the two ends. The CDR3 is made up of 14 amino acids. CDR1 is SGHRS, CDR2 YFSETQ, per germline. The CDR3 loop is CASSWNTALNEQFF. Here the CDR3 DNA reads TGCGCCAGCAGCTGGAATACAGCCCTCAATGAGCAGTTCTTC.

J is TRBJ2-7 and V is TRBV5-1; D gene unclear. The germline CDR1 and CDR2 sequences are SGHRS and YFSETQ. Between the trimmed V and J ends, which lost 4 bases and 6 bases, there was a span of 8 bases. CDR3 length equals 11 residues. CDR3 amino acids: CASSDLLEQYF. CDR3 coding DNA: TGCGCCAGCAGCGATCTTCTCGAGCAGTACTTC. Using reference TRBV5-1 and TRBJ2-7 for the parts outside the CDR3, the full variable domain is KAGVTQTPRYLIKTRGQQVTLSCSPISGHRSVSWYQQTPGQGLQFLFEYFSETQRNKGNFPGRFSGRQFSNSRSEMNVSTLELGDSALYLCASSDLLEQYFGPGTRLTVT.

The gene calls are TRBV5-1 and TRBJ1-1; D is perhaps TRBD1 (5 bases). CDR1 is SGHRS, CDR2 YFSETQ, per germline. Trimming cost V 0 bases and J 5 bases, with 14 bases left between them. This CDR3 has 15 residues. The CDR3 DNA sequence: TGCGCCAGCAGCTTGGACAGGAACCCGCGGACTGAAGCTTTCTTT. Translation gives CASSLDRNPRTEAFF.

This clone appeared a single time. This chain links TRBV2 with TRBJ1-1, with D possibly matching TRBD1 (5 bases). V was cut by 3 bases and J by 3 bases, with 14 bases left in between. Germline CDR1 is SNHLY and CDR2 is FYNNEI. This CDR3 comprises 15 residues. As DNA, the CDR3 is TGTGCCAGCAGTGATTCGGGGACGAGGTACACTGAAGCTTTCTTT. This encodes CASSDSGTRYTEAFF.

In DNA, the CDR3 is TGTGCCAGTAGTAGAAGGGACAGGGTCCACGAGCAGTACTTC. It translates to CASSRRDRVHEQYF. The chain has TRBV19 and TRBJ2-7; 9 bases are shared with TRBD1. J lost 5 bases, V lost 4 bases, and 6 bases had no gene match. The CDR3 spans 14 residues. CDR1 and CDR2 from the germline V gene are LNHDA and SQIVND (reference sequence).

CDR3 bases: TGTGCCAGCAGTTTAGATATTAGGAACTCTGGAAACACCATATATTTT. Encoded protein: CASSLDIRNSGNTIYF. V usage is TRBV28 and J usage is TRBJ1-3; D unresolved. V lost 2 bases to trimming and J lost 0 bases, with 11 bases between them. The germline gives CDR1 MDHEN, CDR2 SYDVKM. This CDR3 is built from 16 residues.

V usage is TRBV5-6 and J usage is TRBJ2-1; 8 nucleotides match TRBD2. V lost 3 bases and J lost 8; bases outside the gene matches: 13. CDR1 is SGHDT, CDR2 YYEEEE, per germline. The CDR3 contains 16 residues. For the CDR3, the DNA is TGTGCCAGCAGCTCGGATCCAGCGGGAGTCGGTCATGAGCAGTTCTTC. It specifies CASSSDPAGVGHEQFF.

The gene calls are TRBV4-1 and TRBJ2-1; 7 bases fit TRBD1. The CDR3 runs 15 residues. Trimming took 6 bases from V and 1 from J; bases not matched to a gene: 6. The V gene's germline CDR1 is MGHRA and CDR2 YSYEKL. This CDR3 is CASSQRGPSYNEQFF. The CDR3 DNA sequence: TGCGCCAGCAGTCAAAGGGGGCCGTCCTACAATGAGCAGTTCTTC.

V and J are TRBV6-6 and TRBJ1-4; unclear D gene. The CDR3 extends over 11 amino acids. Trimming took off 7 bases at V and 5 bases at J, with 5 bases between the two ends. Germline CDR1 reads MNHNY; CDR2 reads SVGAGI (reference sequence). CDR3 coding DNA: TGTGCCAGCACCCGGAATGAAAAACTGTTTTTT. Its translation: CASTRNEKLFF.

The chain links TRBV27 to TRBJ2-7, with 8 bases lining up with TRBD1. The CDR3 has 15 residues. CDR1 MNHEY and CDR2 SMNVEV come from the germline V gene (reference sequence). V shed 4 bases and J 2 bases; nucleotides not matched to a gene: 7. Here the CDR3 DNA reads TGTGCCAGCAGTTATTTGGACAGGGTGGCCTACGAGCAGTACTTC. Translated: CASSYLDRVAYEQYF.

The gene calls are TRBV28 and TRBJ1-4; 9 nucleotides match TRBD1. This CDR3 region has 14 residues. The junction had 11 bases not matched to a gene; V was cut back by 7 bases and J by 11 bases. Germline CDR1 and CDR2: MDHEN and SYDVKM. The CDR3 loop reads CASIPGQGLRKLFF. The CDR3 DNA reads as TGTGCCAGCATTCCGGGACAGGGCCTTAGGAAACTGTTTTTT.

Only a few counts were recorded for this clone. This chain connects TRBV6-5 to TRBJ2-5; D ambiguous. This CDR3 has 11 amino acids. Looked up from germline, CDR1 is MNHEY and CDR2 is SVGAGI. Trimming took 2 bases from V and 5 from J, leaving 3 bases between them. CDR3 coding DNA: TGTGCCAGCAGTTACATGGAGACCCAGTACTTC. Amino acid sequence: CASSYMETQYF.

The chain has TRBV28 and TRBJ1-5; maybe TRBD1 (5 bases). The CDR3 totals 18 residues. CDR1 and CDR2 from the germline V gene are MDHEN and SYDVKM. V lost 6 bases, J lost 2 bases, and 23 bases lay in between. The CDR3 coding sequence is TGTGCCAGCAGCCCCCGGAGTAGGGGTAACTTTCGCAATCAGCCCCAGCATTTT. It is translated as CASSPRSRGNFRNQPQHF.

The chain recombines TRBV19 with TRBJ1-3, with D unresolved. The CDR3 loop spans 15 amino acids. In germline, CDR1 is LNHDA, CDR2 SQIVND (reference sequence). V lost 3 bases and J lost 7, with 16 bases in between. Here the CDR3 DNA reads TGTGCCAGTAGTATGAACGGGCCTACGAGGAACACCATATATTTT. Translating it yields CASSMNGPTRNTIYF.

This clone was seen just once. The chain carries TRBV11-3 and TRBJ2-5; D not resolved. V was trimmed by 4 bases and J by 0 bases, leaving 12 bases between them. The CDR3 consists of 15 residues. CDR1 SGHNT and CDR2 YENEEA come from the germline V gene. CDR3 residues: CASSSGSMNQETQYF. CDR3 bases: TGTGCCAGCAGCTCCGGGTCTATGAACCAAGAGACCCAGTACTTC.

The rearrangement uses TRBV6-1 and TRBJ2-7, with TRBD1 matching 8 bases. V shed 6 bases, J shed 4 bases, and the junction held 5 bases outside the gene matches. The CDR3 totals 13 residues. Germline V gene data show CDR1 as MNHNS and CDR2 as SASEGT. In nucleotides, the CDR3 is TGTGCCAGCAGCATCACAGGGGGTTACGAGCAGTACTTC. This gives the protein CASSITGGYEQYF.

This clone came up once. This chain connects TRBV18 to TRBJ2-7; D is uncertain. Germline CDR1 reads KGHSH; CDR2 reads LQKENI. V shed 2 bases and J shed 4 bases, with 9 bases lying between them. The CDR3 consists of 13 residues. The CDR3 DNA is TGTGCCAGCTCACCAAGTAAAGGATACGAGCAGTACTTC. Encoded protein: CASSPSKGYEQYF. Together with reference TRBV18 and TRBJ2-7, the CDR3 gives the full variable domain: NAGVMQNPRHLVRRRGQEARLRCSPMKGHSHVYWYRQLPEEGLKFMVYLQKENIIDESGMPKERFSAEFPKEGPSILRIQQVVRGDSAAYFCASSPSKGYEQYFGPGTRLTVT.

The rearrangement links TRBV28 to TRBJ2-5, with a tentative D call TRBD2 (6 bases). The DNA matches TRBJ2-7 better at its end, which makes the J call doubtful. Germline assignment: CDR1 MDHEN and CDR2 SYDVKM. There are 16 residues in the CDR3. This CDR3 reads CASRFRAGSSSYEQYF. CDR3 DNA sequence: TGTGCCAGCAGGTTCAGGGCGGGGTCGAGCTCCTACGAGCAGTACTTC.

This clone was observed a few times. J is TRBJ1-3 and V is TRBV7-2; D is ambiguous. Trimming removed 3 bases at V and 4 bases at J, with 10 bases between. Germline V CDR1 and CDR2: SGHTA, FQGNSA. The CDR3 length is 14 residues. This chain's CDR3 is CASSFQPFGNTIYF. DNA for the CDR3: TGTGCCAGCAGCTTCCAACCCTTCGGAAACACCATATATTTT.

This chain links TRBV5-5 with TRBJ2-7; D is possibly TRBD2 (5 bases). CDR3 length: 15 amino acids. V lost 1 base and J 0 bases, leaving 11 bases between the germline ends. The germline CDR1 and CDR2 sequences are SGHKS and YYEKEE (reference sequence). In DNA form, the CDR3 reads TGTGCCAGCAGCTTGAAACGGGATCTCTCCTACGAGCAGTACTTC. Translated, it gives CASSLKRDLSYEQYF.

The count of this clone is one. The CDR3 spells CASQGGGVSYEQYF. The CDR3, as DNA: TGTGCCAGCCAAGGGGGAGGGGTGTCCTACGAGCAGTACTTC. The chain has TRBV6-1 and TRBJ2-7; weak D call: TRBD2 (7 bases). This CDR3 comprises 14 residues. Germline-derived CDR1 and CDR2 are MNHNS and SASEGT. V dropped 8 bases and J dropped 1 base, with 15 bases sitting between them.

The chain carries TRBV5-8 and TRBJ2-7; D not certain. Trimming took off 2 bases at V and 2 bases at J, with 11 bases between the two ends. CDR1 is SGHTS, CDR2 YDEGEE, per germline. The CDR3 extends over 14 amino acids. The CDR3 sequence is CASSFRSPTYEQYF. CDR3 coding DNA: TGTGCCAGCAGCTTTCGCAGTCCCACCTACGAGCAGTACTTC.

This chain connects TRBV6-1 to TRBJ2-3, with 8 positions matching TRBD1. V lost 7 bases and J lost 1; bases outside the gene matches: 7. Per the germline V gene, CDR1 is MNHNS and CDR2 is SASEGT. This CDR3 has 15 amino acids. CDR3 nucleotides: TGTGCCAGCACAGACAGGGGAGTCGGCACAGATACGCAGTATTTT. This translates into CASTDRGVGTDTQYF.

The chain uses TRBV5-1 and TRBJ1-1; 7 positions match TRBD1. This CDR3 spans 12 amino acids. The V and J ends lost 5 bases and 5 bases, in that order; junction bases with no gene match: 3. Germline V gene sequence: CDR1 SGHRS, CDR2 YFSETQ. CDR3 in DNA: TGCGCCAGCAGTACAGGGGCGACTGAAGCTTTCTTT. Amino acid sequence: CASSTGATEAFF. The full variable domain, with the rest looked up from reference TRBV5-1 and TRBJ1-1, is KAGVTQTPRYLIKTRGQQVTLSCSPISGHRSVSWYQQTPGQGLQFLFEYFSETQRNKGNFPGRFSGRQFSNSRSEMNVSTLELGDSALYLCASSTGATEAFFGQGTRLTVV.